The 27 T cell receptor beta chains presented below share a single source sample, sequenced in a study of T-cell reconstitution after alpha-beta-depleted transplantation in children. The TCRbeta library incorporated unique molecular identifiers. TCRdb re-called the PCR reads with MiXCR, one entry per CDR3 protein. The sample carries about 830,000 distinct CDR3 sequences, approximately 15% recorded once. The source material was PBMCs, mostly from graft donor cells, sampled 360 days after TCRalphabeta/CD19-depleted stem cell transplant. The source is a male patient between 5 and 17 years old who had a stem cell transplant for acute lymphoblastic leukemia, so the T cells may come from the graft donor.

This clonotype was seen once. This chain joins TRBV7-9 and TRBJ2-7, with TRBD2 identical over 8 bases. Losses at the gene ends were 2 bases for V and 3 bases for J; bases not matched to a gene: 3. The CDR3 is made up of 14 amino acids. The germline gives CDR1 SEHNR, CDR2 FQNEAQ (reference sequence). The CDR3 DNA reads as TGTGCCAGCAGCTTATACGGGAGGGGCTACGAGCAGTACTTC. Protein product: CASSLYGRGYEQYF.

The V gene is TRBV2, the J gene TRBJ2-3; D is possibly TRBD2 (5 bases). The germline V and J ends were trimmed by 3 bases and 0 bases, with 10 bases remaining between them. The length of the CDR3 is 15 residues. Germline V gene data show CDR1 as SNHLY and CDR2 as FYNNEI. CDR3 amino acids: CASSDPAASTDTQYF. CDR3 sequence (DNA): TGTGCCAGCAGTGACCCAGCGGCTAGCACAGATACGCAGTATTTT.

This clonotype was detected only a few times. V is TRBV12-3 or TRBV12-4 and J is TRBJ2-4; D not certain. Trimming shortened V by 8 bases and J by 6 bases, and 8 bases separated the two germline ends. The CDR3 covers 11 residues. DNA for the CDR3: TGTGCCAGCGCAGTCGCAAACATTCAGTACTTC. It encodes CASAVANIQYF.

The table lists this clonotype with many counts. The chain uses TRBV20-1 and TRBJ2-7; 9 bases match TRBD2. Germline lookup yields CDR1 DFQATT and CDR2 SNEGSKA (reference sequence). The CDR3 has 16 amino acids. Unmatched junction bases numbered 8, after V lost 0 bases and J lost 2 bases. For the CDR3, the DNA is TGCAGTGCTAGAGATAGGCCGGGACTAGCCGCCTACGAGCAGTACTTC. Translating gives CSARDRPGLAAYEQYF.

The chain joins TRBV5-1 to TRBJ2-6, with D unclear. The germline V and J ends were trimmed by 4 bases and 2 bases, with 10 bases remaining between them. Germline CDR1 is SGHRS and CDR2 is YFSETQ. This CDR3 is 15 amino acids long. The CDR3 DNA reads as TGCGCCAGCAGCGTAGGAGTCCCTGGGGCCAACGTCCTGACTTTC. Its protein is CASSVGVPGANVLTF.

CDR3: CASSLGVLGGDQPQHF. For the CDR3, the DNA is TGCGCCAGCAGCTTGGGGGTATTAGGGGGAGATCAGCCCCAGCATTTT. This sequence joins TRBV5-1 and TRBJ1-5, with D tentatively TRBD1 (6 bases). In germline, CDR1 is SGHRS, CDR2 YFSETQ. This CDR3 has 16 amino acids. V shed 0 bases and J shed 5 bases, with 15 bases lying between them.

This clonotype was detected many times. The rearrangement uses TRBV29-1 and TRBJ1-2; D unresolved. Trimming stripped 3 bases from V and 1 base from J, with 6 bases between. This CDR3 has 12 amino acids. Germline V CDR1 and CDR2: SQVTM, ANQGSEA. The CDR3 loop is CSVDNSNYGYTF. The CDR3 nucleotides are TGCAGCGTTGACAACAGTAACTATGGCTACACCTTC.

The chain carries TRBV9 and TRBJ1-3, with 8 bases fitting TRBD1. The CDR3 is 17 residues long. V was clipped by 2 bases and J by 1 base; unmatched bases: 8. The germline CDR1 and CDR2 sequences are SGDLS and YYNGEE. CDR3 coding DNA: TGTGCCAGCAGCGTCACTCAGGGGGCGCCTTCTGGAAACACCATATATTTT. It is translated as CASSVTQGAPSGNTIYF. The entire variable domain, with the rest obtained from reference TRBV9 and TRBJ1-3, is as follows: DSGVTQTPKHLITATGQRVTLRCSPRSGDLSVYWYQQSLDQGLQFLIQYYNGEERAKGNILERFSAQQFPDLHSELNLSSLELGDSALYFCASSVTQGAPSGNTIYFGEGSWLTVV.

V and J are TRBV5-1 and TRBJ2-1, with 8 bases identical to TRBD2. The trim removed 1 base at V and 8 bases at J, leaving 14 bases unmatched. Germline loops: CDR1 SGHRS, CDR2 YFSETQ. The CDR3 loop spans 17 amino acids. CDR3 DNA: TGCGCCAGCAGCTTGTTCCCAGCGGGAGCAGTCCCCTATGAGCAGTTCTTC. It yields the protein CASSLFPAGAVPYEQFF.

This clonotype was seen a few times. The chain carries TRBV7-6 and TRBJ1-3; D is unclear. Trimming removed 0 bases at V and 1 base at J, with 7 bases between. Germline V CDR1 and CDR2: SGHVS, FNYEAQ. The CDR3 is made up of 15 amino acids. DNA for the CDR3: TGTGCCAGCAGCTTAGCGGAGGGTTCTGGAAACACCATATATTTT. It is translated as CASSLAEGSGNTIYF. Together with reference TRBV7-6 and TRBJ1-3, the CDR3 gives the full variable domain: GAGVSQSPRYKVTKRGQDVALRCDPISGHVSLYWYRQALGQGPEFLTYFNYEAQQDKSGLPNDRFSAERPEGSISTLTIQRTEQRDSAMYRCASSLAEGSGNTIYFGEGSWLTVV.

V gene TRBV4-1 combines with J gene TRBJ2-3; 10 bases align to TRBD1. The V and J ends lost 1 base and 8 bases, in that order; junction bases with no gene match: 12. This CDR3 is 17 amino acids long. Per germline, CDR1 MGHRA and CDR2 YSYEKL. The CDR3 spells CASSQGLPGTGAGTQYF. CDR3 DNA: TGCGCCAGCAGCCAAGGCTTGCCCGGGACAGGGGCTGGTACGCAGTATTTT.

This clonotype has ten or more counts. CDR3: CASSPQTGDEQYF. The CDR3 coding sequence is TGTGCCAGCTCACCACAGACAGGGGACGAGCAGTACTTC. The chain recombines TRBV18 with TRBJ2-7; TRBD1 matches 8 bases. Unmatched junction bases numbered 1, after V lost 1 base and J lost 5 bases. The CDR3 length is 13 residues. Germline-derived CDR1 and CDR2 are KGHSH and LQKENI.

The V and J genes are TRBV5-1 and TRBJ1-5, with 8 bases lining up with TRBD1. Trimming removed 2 bases from V and 1 base from J; junction bases left unmatched: 14. CDR3 length equals 19 residues. CDR1 and CDR2 (germline): SGHRS, YFSETQ. Written as DNA, the CDR3 is TGCGCCAGCAGCTTTTTACCGGCTCAGGGGGCTGGGAGCAATCAGCCCCAGCATTTT. Encoded protein: CASSFLPAQGAGSNQPQHF.

This clonotype showed up just a few times. This rearrangement joins TRBV12-3 or TRBV12-4 to TRBJ2-1; D might be TRBD2 (6 bases). This CDR3 has 11 residues. With 8 bases removed from V and 15 bases from J, the gap between germline ends came to 17 bases. CDR3 in amino acids: CASARASATFF. The CDR3 DNA follows: TGTGCCAGCGCTCGGGCTAGCGCTACGTTCTTC.

The J gene is TRBJ2-3, the V gene TRBV30, with 11 bases matching TRBD2. Germline-derived CDR1 and CDR2 are GTSNPN and SVGIG (reference sequence). The ends lost 0 bases at V and 2 bases at J; junction bases unmatched: 16. The length of the CDR3 is 20 residues. CDR3 sequence reads: CAWSVLGRLVAGGPTDTQYF. The DNA for the CDR3 is TGTGCCTGGAGTGTACTAGGCCGCTTGGTAGCGGGAGGGCCCACAGATACGCAGTATTTT.

This clonotype was detected ten times or more. J is TRBJ2-7 and V is TRBV13; TRBD1 matches 7 bases. Unmatched junction bases numbered 3, after V lost 4 bases and J lost 3 bases. The germline gives CDR1 PRHDT, CDR2 FYEKMQ (reference sequence). The CDR3 runs 13 residues. The CDR3 spells CASSSGTVYEQYF. The CDR3 DNA is TGTGCCAGCAGCTCCGGGACAGTCTACGAGCAGTACTTC.

Many counts were recorded for this clonotype. The CDR3 spells CASSLRTEGHEQYF. The CDR3 DNA reads TGTGCCAGCAGTTTACGGACAGAAGGCCACGAGCAGTACTTC. The rearrangement uses TRBV12-3 or TRBV12-4 and TRBJ2-7, with a weak D call TRBD1 (6 bases). The V and J ends lost 2 bases and 5 bases respectively, with 13 bases between them. This CDR3 comprises 14 residues.

CDR3 sequence reads: CASSQDPGDIRDTEAFF. In DNA form, the CDR3 reads TGCGCCAGCAGCCAAGATCCCGGAGACATACGAGACACTGAAGCTTTCTTT. The chain has TRBV4-1 and TRBJ1-1; the D is unclear. Trimming took off 0 bases at V and 3 bases at J, with 17 bases between the two ends. Germline CDR1 is MGHRA and CDR2 is YSYEKL. The CDR3 is 17 amino acids.

This clonotype was recorded many times. This chain links TRBV29-1 with TRBJ1-1; no clear D. Between the trimmed V and J ends, which lost 4 bases and 1 base, there was a span of 7 bases. Germline loops: CDR1 SQVTM, CDR2 ANQGSEA. The CDR3 length is 12 residues. CDR3: CSVGAGNTEAFF. Written as DNA, the CDR3 is TGCAGCGTTGGAGCAGGGAACACTGAAGCTTTCTTT.

The V call is TRBV5-1, the J call TRBJ2-1; 9 nucleotides match TRBD1. The junction had 8 bases not matched to a gene; V was cut back by 4 bases and J by 3 bases. CDR1 SGHRS and CDR2 YFSETQ come from the germline V gene. This CDR3 has 16 residues. CDR3 sequence (DNA): TGCGCCAGCAGCCTTACCGGGACAGGGAACTACAATGAGCAGTTCTTC. Encoded protein: CASSLTGTGNYNEQFF. The full variable domain, its missing parts supplied by reference TRBV5-1 and TRBJ2-1, is KAGVTQTPRYLIKTRGQQVTLSCSPISGHRSVSWYQQTPGQGLQFLFEYFSETQRNKGNFPGRFSGRQFSNSRSEMNVSTLELGDSALYLCASSLTGTGNYNEQFFGPGTRLTVL.

This chain connects TRBV4-1 to TRBJ1-2; the D is unclear. The germline CDR1 and CDR2 sequences are MGHRA and YSYEKL. This CDR3 is built from 12 residues. The V end lost 0 bases, the J end lost 5 bases, and 4 bases lay between the germline ends. In DNA, the CDR3 is TGCGCCAGCAGCCAAGATAAGTATGGCTACACCTTC. Amino acids: CASSQDKYGYTF.

The V gene is TRBV27, the J gene TRBJ2-5, with D possibly matching TRBD2 (7 bases). Trimming took 3 bases from V and 5 from J, leaving 22 bases between them. Germline V gene lookup returns CDR1 MNHEY and CDR2 SMNVEV (reference sequence). The CDR3 has 17 amino acids. CDR3 in amino acids: CASSFAAGRGKWETQYF. In nucleotides, the CDR3 is TGTGCCAGCAGTTTTGCAGCGGGGAGGGGGAAGTGGGAGACCCAGTACTTC.

This clonotype was counted many times. J is TRBJ2-2 and V is TRBV6-1; TRBD1 aligns across 8 bases. Germline CDR1 is MNHNS and CDR2 is SASEGT. CDR3 length: 15 residues. V lost 5 bases, J lost 1 base, and 3 bases stayed unmatched. The CDR3 spells CASSRTGWNTGELFF. In DNA, the CDR3 is TGTGCCAGCAGTAGGACAGGGTGGAACACCGGGGAGCTGTTTTTT.

This clonotype appeared a few times. The chain carries TRBV7-3 and TRBJ1-1, with 7 bases fitting TRBD1. The CDR3 sequence is 15 residues long. Trimming removed 5 bases from V and 4 bases from J; junction bases left unmatched: 10. CDR1 is SGHTA and CDR2 is FQGTGA in the germline V gene. The CDR3 sequence: CASSPNQGEITEAFF. The CDR3 nucleotides read TGTGCCAGCAGCCCGAATCAGGGGGAGATCACTGAAGCTTTCTTT.

The CDR3 region has the DNA TGTGCCAGTAGTATGGCTCTAGCACTCGGATACGAGCAGTACTTC. As protein: CASSMALALGYEQYF. This chain joins TRBV19 and TRBJ2-7; tentatively, D is TRBD2 (5 bases). Germline V gene lookup returns CDR1 LNHDA and CDR2 SQIVND (reference sequence). V gave up 3 bases and J gave up 4 bases, with 16 bases separating them. The CDR3 has 15 residues.

This clonotype has just a few counts. V and J are TRBV20-1 and TRBJ2-1, with TRBD1 as a possible D gene (6 bases). This CDR3 has 14 amino acids. V lost 3 bases to trimming and J lost 4 bases, with 13 bases between them. The V gene's germline CDR1 is DFQATT and CDR2 SNEGSKA (reference sequence). In DNA, the CDR3 is TGCAGTGCTAGGGCGACAGGTCCTTACAATGAGCAGTTCTTC. As protein: CSARATGPYNEQFF.

The chain links TRBV24-1 to TRBJ2-1; D perhaps matches TRBD2 (5 bases). CDR3 size: 18 residues. V lost 4 bases to trimming and J lost 1 base, with 19 bases between them. Looked up from germline, CDR1 is KGHDR and CDR2 is SFDVKD. As DNA, the CDR3 is TGTGCCACCAGTGACGGAGTTCGGGGAGTTGGATCCTACAATGAGCAGTTCTTC. This gives the protein CATSDGVRGVGSYNEQFF.